This record looks at one T cell receptor (beta chain) sequence and its context. Its target is not known. The time point is: persistent/refractory GD, antithyroid drugs over 5 years with positive TRAb. Preparation of the TCR library used RNA extracted from PBMCs. Collection of peripheral blood (about 8.8 milliliters) was done using EDTA tubes. This specimen comes from a study of regulatory T cells in long-lasting Graves disease. Overall study results and limits: The study found lower TCR diversity in persistent Graves' patients than in newly diagnosed ones.

Construction of the TCR beta libraries employed iRepertoire HTBI primers in conjunction with Arm-PCR of CDR3 regions. TCRdb re-analysed the multiplex PCR reads in MiXCR, keeping a single row per CDR3 protein. The table lists roughly 400,000 distinct CDR3 sequences, around 21% of them singletons, with around 20% in the top ten. The sample here was peripheral blood mononuclear cells (PBMCs), taken when the disease was refractory, from a patient treated with antithyroid drugs. The TCR originated in a female donor with Graves disease.

The CDR3 region is CASSFWETQYF. The CDR3 DNA is TGTGCCAGCAGCTTTTGGGAGACCCAGTACTTC. The gene calls are TRBV7-2 and TRBJ2-5; D uncertain. This CDR3 comprises 11 residues. V lost 3 bases, J lost 5 bases, and 4 bases lay in between. Germline CDR1 and CDR2: SGHTA and FQGNSA.